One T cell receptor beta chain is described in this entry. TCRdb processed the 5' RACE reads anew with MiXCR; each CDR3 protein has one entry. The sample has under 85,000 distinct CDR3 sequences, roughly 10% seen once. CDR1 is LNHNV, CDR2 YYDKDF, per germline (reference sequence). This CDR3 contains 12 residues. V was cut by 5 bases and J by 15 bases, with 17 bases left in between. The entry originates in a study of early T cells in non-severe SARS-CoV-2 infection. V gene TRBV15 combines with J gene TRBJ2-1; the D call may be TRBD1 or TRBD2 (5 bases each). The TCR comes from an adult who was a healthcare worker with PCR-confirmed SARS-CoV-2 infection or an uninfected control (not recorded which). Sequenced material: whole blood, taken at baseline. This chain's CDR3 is CATSAPYGTPFF. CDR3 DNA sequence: TGTGCCACCAGCGCACCCTACGGGACCCCGTTCTTC.